These T cell receptor beta chains were read from a single sample in a study of blood T cell repertoires in COVID-19. Clones were read by immunoSEQ multiplex PCR, and TCRdb kept only the in-frame ones, dropping some. Among 210,000 or so clones listed, 65% to 85% were seen once. Specimen: PBMCs or T cells enriched from blood (not recorded which). These receptors all stem from a man aged 25 to 40 with acute COVID-19. Both conserved end residues are part of each CDR3. A D gene is named only where the DNA matches it firmly. Not all rows give a size; the values are once, few, many and, for expanded clones, a class.

j_gene | v_gene | abundance | d_gene | CDR3nt | CDR3aa
TRBJ1-1 | TRBV10-3 | NA | NA | TGTGCCATCAGTAGGAGTAGCACTGAAGCTTTCTTT | CAISRSSTEAFF
TRBJ2-7 | TRBV27 | NA | NA | TGTGCCAGCAGTTTTTCGACGGGTCCATACGAGCAGTACTTC | CASSFSTGPYEQYF
TRBJ1-2 | TRBV30 | NA | NA | TGTGCCTGGAGTTCGGGGGGCGTTAACTATGGCTACACCTTC | CAWSSGGVNYGYTF
TRBJ1-3 | TRBV9 | few | NA | TGTGCCAGCAGCGTAGACGGTAGTGCCTCCGGGGGGGCCTTCTCTGGAAACACCATATATTTT | CASSVDGSASGGAFSGNTIYF
TRBJ2-5 | TRBV5-4 | NA | TRBD2 | TGTGCCAGCAGCTGGGTCGGGGGGGCGCAGGAGACCCAGTACTTC | CASSWVGGAQETQYF
TRBJ1-2 | TRBV19 | NA | TRBD1 | TGTGCCAGTAGTCAGGGACAGGGGGATGGCTACACCTTC | CASSQGQGDGYTF
TRBJ2-1 | TRBV6-5 | NA | NA | TGTGCCAGCGGACTTTTCTACAATGAGCAGTTCTTC | CASGLFYNEQFF
TRBJ2-3 | TRBV14 | NA | NA | TGTGCCAGCAGCCAAGTCGGGACAGATACGCAGTATTTT | CASSQVGTDTQYF
TRBJ2-1 | TRBV29-1 | NA | NA | TGCAGCGTACCTCCCGGGGAGTTCGAGCAGTTCTTC | CSVPPGEFEQFF
TRBJ1-6 | TRBV28 | NA | NA | TGTGCCAGCAGTTTGGGCAGGAACAATTCACCCCTCCACTTT | CASSLGRNNSPLHF
TRBJ2-7 | TRBV5-5 | NA | NA | TGTGCCAGCAGCTTGGCTGGCAGCTACGAGCAGTACTTC | CASSLAGSYEQYF
TRBJ1-6 | TRBV3-1/TRBV3-2 | once | NA | TGTGCCAGCAGCCAAGGCTCCCAGACTATCTCACCCCTCCACTTT | CASSQGSQTISPLHF
TRBJ1-6 | TRBV13 | few | TRBD1 | TGTGCCAGCAGATCCAACAGGGGCTTGCAGGGACCCCTCCACTTT | CASRSNRGLQGPLHF
TRBJ2-2 | TRBV19 | few | NA | TGTGCCAGTAGTATAACACAGGGTTCGACCGGGGAGCTGTTTTTT | CASSITQGSTGELFF
TRBJ2-5 | TRBV20-1 | NA | TRBD2 | TGCAGTGCTAGTCCCCCCGGGGGGGACCAAGAGACCCAGTACTTC | CSASPPGGDQETQYF
TRBJ2-7 | TRBV12-5 | NA | NA | TGTGCTAGTGGTTCGCAGGGGTTCTCCTACGAGCAGTACTTC | CASGSQGFSYEQYF
TRBJ2-5 | TRBV12-3/TRBV12-4 | NA | TRBD2 | TGTGCCAGCAGTTTAGCGGGGGGGGAGACCCAGTACTTC | CASSLAGGETQYF
TRBJ2-7 | TRBV30 | NA | TRBD2 | TGTGCCTGGAGTCACAGCGGGGGAAGCTACGAGCAGTACTTC | CAWSHSGGSYEQYF
TRBJ2-3 | TRBV14 | NA | NA | TGTGCCAGCAGCTTACCGACTCACTCAGATACGCAGTATTTT | CASSLPTHSDTQYF
TRBJ2-7 | TRBV29-1 | once | TRBD1 | TGCAGCGTGGTAATGGGACAGGGCGCGAATCGCTACGAGCAGTACTTC | CSVVMGQGANRYEQYF
TRBJ1-6 | TRBV4-1 | NA | NA | TGCGCCAGCAGCCAACGGCAGGTTGATAATTCACCCCTCCACTTT | CASSQRQVDNSPLHF
TRBJ1-4 | TRBV6-8 | NA | TRBD1 | TGTGCCAGCAGTTGGGGGGACAGGGCGATTTCCGGAAAACTGTTTTTT | CASSWGDRAISGKLFF
TRBJ1-4 | TRBV18 | NA | NA | TGTGCCAGCTCCCGCCCGGGAACTAATGAAAAACTGTTTTTT | CASSRPGTNEKLFF
TRBJ1-5 | TRBV7-3 | NA | NA | TGTGCCAGCAGATTACTCCGAACACCGGGAGGATATAGCAATCAGCCCCAGCATTTT | CASRLLRTPGGYSNQPQHF
TRBJ2-7 | TRBV18 | NA | TRBD1 | TGTGCCAGCTCACCACCGACGGGACAGGGCTCCTACGAGCAGTACTTC | CASSPPTGQGSYEQYF
TRBJ2-6 | TRBV28 | NA | NA | TGTGCCAGCAGTACCGCTACAGGGAACGGGGCCAACGTCCTGACTTTC | CASSTATGNGANVLTF
TRBJ2-7 | TRBV27 | NA | TRBD1 | TGTGCCAGCACAGGGGGCTACGAGCAGTACTTC | CASTGGYEQYF
TRBJ1-2 | TRBV11-2 | few | TRBD1 | TGTGCCAGCAGCTCTGGACAGGGGGCGATGGGTGGCTACACCTTC | CASSSGQGAMGGYTF
TRBJ1-3 | TRBV4-1 | NA | NA | TGCGCCAGCAGCCTACAGAACTCTGGAAACACCATATATTTT | CASSLQNSGNTIYF
TRBJ1-4 | TRBV29-1 | NA | NA | TGCAGCGTTGAAAGTCCGGAGAAGGTTGAAAAACTGTTTTTT | CSVESPEKVEKLFF
TRBJ2-5 | TRBV14 | NA | NA | TGTGCCAGCAGCCATTCTCCGGAGACCCAGTACTTC | CASSHSPETQYF
TRBJ1-5 | TRBV19 | few | NA | TGTGCCAGTAGTACCGGACAGTACAATCAGCCCCAGCATTTT | CASSTGQYNQPQHF
TRBJ2-1 | TRBV29-1 | NA | TRBD2 | TGCAGCGTTGGAGAGCGGGGGAATAATGAGCAGTTCTTC | CSVGERGNNEQFF
TRBJ2-1 | TRBV9 | NA | TRBD2 | TGTGCCAGCAGCGTAGATTTAGCGGGGGCCTATGAGCAGTTCTTC | CASSVDLAGAYEQFF
TRBJ2-2 | TRBV11-1 | NA | TRBD1 | TGTGCCAGCAGCTTTCAGGGGGCCACCGGGGAGCTGTTTTTT | CASSFQGATGELFF
TRBJ2-3 | TRBV19 | NA | TRBD2 | TGTGCCAGTAGTATCCGACTAGCGGGGGGGACAGATACGCAGTATTTT | CASSIRLAGGTDTQYF
TRBJ2-3 | TRBV10-3 | NA | NA | TGTGCCACGCGACAGATAACAGATACGCAGTATTTT | CATRQITDTQYF
TRBJ2-4 | TRBV24-1 | NA | NA | TGTGCCACCAGCGAGGACAGATTTGGAAACATTCAGTACTTC | CATSEDRFGNIQYF
TRBJ1-5 | TRBV27 | once | NA | TGTGCCAGCAGGACCGGGAGCTCGATTTATAGCAATCAGCCCCAGCATTTT | CASRTGSSIYSNQPQHF
TRBJ1-2 | TRBV28 | NA | TRBD1 | TGTGCCAGCAGTTTATTCCCCCAGGGGGTCTATGGCTACACCTTC | CASSLFPQGVYGYTF
TRBJ2-1 | TRBV9 | NA | NA | TGTGCCAGCAGCGTAGGCCCTCGACCCAAGGGGCTAGGCAATGAGCAGTTCTTC | CASSVGPRPKGLGNEQFF
TRBJ1-1 | TRBV10-3 | NA | TRBD1 | TGTGCCATCAGTGGGGGGACAGGGGAAGGTAACACTGAAGCTTTCTTT | CAISGGTGEGNTEAFF
TRBJ2-1 | TRBV5-1 | NA | TRBD1 | TGCGCCAGCAGCGTCGGACAGGGCAGTGACGAGCAGTTCTTC | CASSVGQGSDEQFF
TRBJ2-3 | TRBV28 | NA | TRBD2 | TGTGCCAGCAGTTTCGGCGGGGGGACAGATACGCAGTATTTT | CASSFGGGTDTQYF
TRBJ2-1 | TRBV28 | few | TRBD2 | TGTGCCAGCAGTTTATCGGGGGGGCGCCTGTACAATGAGCAGTTCTTC | CASSLSGGRLYNEQFF
TRBJ1-2 | TRBV6-5 | NA | TRBD1 | TGTGCCAGCAGTTACTCGGGACAGCACAAGAACTATGGCTACACCTTC | CASSYSGQHKNYGYTF
TRBJ2-1 | TRBV29-1 | NA | TRBD2 | TGCAGCGCAAGACGGGGGGGCCAGTTCGATGAGCAGTTCTTC | CSARRGGQFDEQFF
TRBJ1-5 | TRBV4-1 | few | TRBD1 | TGCGCCAGCAGCCAAGGCCCGGACAGGGATTTCAATCAGCCCCAGCATTTT | CASSQGPDRDFNQPQHF
TRBJ2-7 | TRBV12-3/TRBV12-4 | NA | NA | TGTGCCAGCAGGAGGGTCCCCTACGAGCAGTACTTC | CASRRVPYEQYF
TRBJ1-4 | TRBV27 | NA | NA | TGTGCCAGCAGTTTTGGCAGGCTTAATGAAAAACTGTTTTTT | CASSFGRLNEKLFF
TRBJ2-4 | TRBV2 | NA | TRBD2 | TGTGCCAGTCAGGTGGGGGAGGGAGAAAACATTCAGTACTTC | CASQVGEGENIQYF
TRBJ1-5 | TRBV24-1 | NA | NA | TGTGCCACCAGTGATGCCGCGGAGAGCAATCAGCCCCAGCATTTT | CATSDAAESNQPQHF
TRBJ1-2 | TRBV7-9 | few | NA | TGTGCCAGCAGCTTAAACCAGGTACAGGGCAGGAGTGGCTACACCTTC | CASSLNQVQGRSGYTF
TRBJ1-6 | TRBV5-1 | few | TRBD1 | TGCGCCAGCAGCCAGCAAGGACAGGGAAATTCACCCCTCCACTTT | CASSQQGQGNSPLHF